This TCR beta chain was obtained from a study of T cell responses to AZD1222 COVID-19 vaccine. On this clone itself: Its antigen is not known.

Study results and caveats: Among spike-specific TCRs, nearly half reportedly target unmutated variant regions. Spike-specific TCR depth and breadth grew after two AZD1222 doses. Spike as a whole was targeted by vaccine-associated CD4 TCRs, dominant at 160-218 and 743-854.

This CDR3 region has 16 residues. V was pared by 1 base and J by 9 bases, with 6 bases of the junction left unmatched. Germline assignment: CDR1 SGHDN and CDR2 FVKESK. TCRdb's copy holds only in-frame clones and misses some; the assay was immunoSEQ multiplex PCR. The profile shows approximately 190,000 clones, about 92% of them singletons. The receptor was derived from an adult who received the MenACWY meningococcal vaccine as a control. Source: peripheral blood, taken 28 days after the second dose of the MenACWY control vaccine. The V and J genes are TRBV14 and TRBJ2-1; 13 nucleotides align to TRBD2. CDR3 in DNA: TGTGCCAGCAGCCAAGCGGGACTAGCGGGAATTAGTGAGCAGTTCTTC. This translates into CASSQAGLAGISEQFF.